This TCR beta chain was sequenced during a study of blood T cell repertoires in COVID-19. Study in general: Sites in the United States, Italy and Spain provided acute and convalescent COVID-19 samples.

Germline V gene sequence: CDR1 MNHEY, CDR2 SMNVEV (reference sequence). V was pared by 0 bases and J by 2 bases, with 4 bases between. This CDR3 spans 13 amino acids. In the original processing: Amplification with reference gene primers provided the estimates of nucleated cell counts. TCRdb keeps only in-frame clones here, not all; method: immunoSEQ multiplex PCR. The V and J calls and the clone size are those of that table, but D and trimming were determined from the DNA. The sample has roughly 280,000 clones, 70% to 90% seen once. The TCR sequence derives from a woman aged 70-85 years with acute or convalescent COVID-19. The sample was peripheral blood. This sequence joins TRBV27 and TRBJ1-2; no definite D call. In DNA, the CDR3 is TGTGCCAGCAGTTTATCTCAAAACTATGGCTACACCTTC. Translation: CASSLSQNYGYTF.